The text below deals with one T cell receptor (beta chain). The CDR3 has 15 residues. The V gene end was trimmed by 6 bases and the J gene end by 5 bases; junction bases not matched to a gene: 8. Germline assignment: CDR1 SGHKS and CDR2 YYEKEE (reference sequence). The sample comes from a study of blood T cell repertoires in COVID-19. At the level of the study: The origin of the acute and convalescent COVID-19 samples was the United States, Italy and Spain. T cells, B-cell-depleted T cells, or PBMCs provided the cDNA or gDNA that served as material.

In the study's own analysis: Estimation of nucleated cell counts relied on the amplification of reference gene primers. Here immunoSEQ multiplex PCR was the method, and the copy in TCRdb shows in-frame clones only, minus some. V and J calls and clone size are as listed in that table; D and trimming were resolved from the DNA. In the table there are roughly 250,000 clones, around nine tenths of which are singletons. The chain links TRBV5-5 to TRBJ2-5; TRBD2 matches at 12 bases. This receptor was taken from a man aged 35 to 55 who had recovered from COVID-19. The source material was peripheral blood. For the CDR3, the DNA is TGTGCCAGCAAGCCTCTAGCGGGGGGGCTTGAGACCCAGTACTTC. It codes for CASKPLAGGLETQYF.